The text below deals with one T cell receptor (beta chain). Sequencing was performed with immunoSEQ multiplex PCR; in TCRdb, only in-frame clones are kept and a portion is missing. The top ten hold 8% to 10% of the sample, which has under 13,000 clones, 87% seen once. The data derive from a study of T cell repertoires in ileal Crohn's disease. Study-wide background: Patients had a median roughly 8-year disease duration, and about 40% were active smokers.

Germline V gene sequence: CDR1 SGHVS, CDR2 FQNEAQ. The CDR3 consists of 14 residues. V was pared by 6 bases and J by 0 bases, with 9 bases between. The sample's time point: inflamed ileum from the surgical specimen. The chain carries TRBV7-8 and TRBJ2-1; tentatively, D is TRBD2 (6 bases). The sequenced sample consisted of ileal tissue. The source of this sequence is an adult with Crohn's disease. This chain's CDR3 is CASRLAASYNEQFF. The CDR3 coding sequence is TGTGCCAGCAGACTAGCAGCCTCCTACAATGAGCAGTTCTTC.